Presented here are 26 T cell receptor beta chains from one specimen sequenced in a study of beta chain features in type 1 diabetes. Investigators reverse transcribed all isolated RNA, so they sequenced expressed TCRB transcripts. Sequencing used immunoSEQ multiplex PCR; TCRdb keeps in-frame clones, though not all of them. The data show hundreds of thousands of clones, 14% seen once. Material for sequencing was central memory CD4+ T cells from blood. All receptors come from a man younger than 40 in good health.

There are many counts of this clone. The chain has TRBV7-9 and TRBJ2-3; unclear D gene. Per germline, CDR1 SEHNR and CDR2 FQNEAQ (reference sequence). V gave up 4 bases and J gave up 2 bases, with 16 bases separating them. This CDR3 is built from 16 residues. CDR3 sequence reads: CASSSYGSGPTDTQYF. CDR3 DNA: TGTGCCAGCAGCTCCTATGGATCTGGACCCACAGATACGCAGTATTTT.

V is TRBV25-1 and J is TRBJ2-5, with TRBD1 identical over 7 bases. CDR3 length equals 13 residues. The J segment lost 1 base and the V segment lost 10 bases, leaving 6 bases of the junction unmatched. Germline assignment: CDR1 MGHDK and CDR2 SYGVNS. This CDR3 reads CATQTGTQETQYF. Here the CDR3 DNA reads TGTGCCACCCAGACAGGGACCCAAGAGACCCAGTACTTC.

Many counts were recorded for this clone. This chain uses TRBV11-1 with TRBJ2-7, with TRBD1 matching 8 bases. CDR3 length: 13 amino acids. The V gene's germline CDR1 is SGHAT and CDR2 FQDESV (reference sequence). The V gene end was trimmed by 5 bases and the J gene end by 3 bases; junction bases not matched to a gene: 3. The CDR3 nucleotides are TGTGCCAGCAGCAGAGGGACAGGCTACGAGCAGTACGTC. Encoded protein: CASSRGTGYEQYV.

In its sample, this clone was seen a few times. In nucleotides, the CDR3 is TGTGCCAGCAGCACGAGAGCCGGGACTAGTTTGAGAGATACGCAGTATTTT. The encoded protein is CASSTRAGTSLRDTQYF. The V and J genes are TRBV5-6 and TRBJ2-3; TRBD2 agrees at 8 bases. Looked up from germline, CDR1 is SGHDT and CDR2 is YYEEEE. The CDR3 covers 17 residues. V gave up 4 bases and J gave up 5 bases; unmatched junction bases: 15.

This clone turned up a few times. The chain has TRBV5-1 and TRBJ2-3; a weak D match, TRBD2 (5 bases). This CDR3 is built from 14 residues. Germline CDR1 is SGHRS and CDR2 is YFSETQ. V lost 4 bases, J lost 2 bases, and 11 bases lay in between. The CDR3, as DNA: TGCGCCAGCAGCCTGGACTCCTCCACAGATACGCAGTATTTT. Translation gives CASSLDSSTDTQYF.

This clone was seen only a few times. The CDR3 loop reads CASSFQDTDTQYF. CDR3 nucleotides: TGTGCCAGCAGCTTCCAAGACACAGATACGCAGTATTTT. The chain couples TRBV13 to TRBJ2-3, with D uncertain. The CDR3 is 13 residues long. V lost 3 bases and J 2 bases, leaving 6 bases between the germline ends. Germline V gives CDR1 PRHDT, CDR2 FYEKMQ (reference sequence). The full variable domain, its missing parts supplied by reference TRBV13 and TRBJ2-3, is AAGVIQSPRHLIKEKRETATLKCYPIPRHDTVYWYQQGPGQDPQFLISFYEKMQSDKGSIPDRFSAQQFSDYHSELNMSSLELGDSALYFCASSFQDTDTQYFGPGTRLTVL.

V gene TRBV25-1 combines with J gene TRBJ2-2, with 9 bases lining up with TRBD1. This CDR3 comprises 16 residues. The ends lost 5 bases at V and 7 bases at J; junction bases unmatched: 11. Germline CDR1 reads MGHDK; CDR2 reads SYGVNS. The CDR3, as DNA: TGTGCCAGCAGTAAGGGGGTACAGGGGGCCGGCGGGGAGCTGTTTTTT. Translated: CASSKGVQGAGGELFF.

This sequence joins TRBV6-1 and TRBJ2-3; D unresolved. Between the trimmed V and J ends, which lost 6 bases and 2 bases, there was a span of 9 bases. The CDR3 runs 13 residues. Germline lookup yields CDR1 MNHNS and CDR2 SASEGT. The DNA for the CDR3 is TGTGCCAGCAGGCCCCAGACCACAGATACGCAGTATTTT. As protein: CASRPQTTDTQYF.

This clone was seen only a few times. This same CDR3 is encoded by further DNA sequences in the sample. V gene TRBV5-4 combines with J gene TRBJ2-5; weak D call: TRBD1 (6 bases). Germline lookup yields CDR1 SGHNT and CDR2 YYREEE (reference sequence). CDR3 size: 13 residues. Trimming shortened V by 0 bases and J by 4 bases, and 7 bases separated the two germline ends. This CDR3 is CASSLAGAETQYF. In DNA form, the CDR3 reads TGTGCCAGCAGCTTGGCAGGGGCAGAGACCCAGTACTTC.

This clone was seen more than once but under ten times. The chain couples TRBV7-2 to TRBJ2-7; D gene uncertain. The CDR3 has 13 residues. Germline-derived CDR1 and CDR2 are SGHTA and FQGNSA. The V end was cut by 4 bases, the J end by 4 bases, with 11 bases between. CDR3: CASSSGTLYEQYF. In DNA, the CDR3 is TGTGCCAGCAGCTCTGGTACCCTATACGAGCAGTACTTC.

Only a few counts were recorded for this clone. The V call is TRBV7-2, the J call TRBJ2-3; D unclear. The ends were cut back, 8 bases at V and 6 bases at J, with 21 bases in the middle. The CDR3 has 15 residues. The germline V gene has CDR1 SGHTA and CDR2 FQGNSA. The CDR3 coding sequence is TGTGCCAGCCTTTTATCTGGGATTTGGGTGGATACGCAGTATTTT. Translated: CASLLSGIWVDTQYF.

This clone was counted between two and nine times. V is TRBV5-6 and J is TRBJ2-3, with D possibly TRBD2 on 6 matching bases. The CDR3 sequence is 16 residues long. The V gene lost 1 base and the J gene lost 2 bases, with 14 bases spanning the gap. Germline CDR1 is SGHDT and CDR2 is YYEEEE. CDR3 residues: CASSLLPGRDTDTQYF. The CDR3 DNA reads TGTGCCAGCAGCTTGTTGCCAGGGCGGGACACAGATACGCAGTATTTT.

This clone was counted only a few times. The CDR3 protein is CASSLFGPTEQYF. CDR3 in DNA: TGTGCCAGCAGCTTATTTGGCCCCACCGAGCAGTACTTC. The V gene is TRBV7-2, the J gene TRBJ2-7; unclear D gene. This CDR3 contains 13 residues. V lost 2 bases, J lost 6 bases, and 11 bases lay in between. The germline CDR1 and CDR2 sequences are SGHTA and FQGNSA.

This rearrangement joins TRBV29-1 to TRBJ2-3; 12 bases are a match to TRBD2. The CDR3 loop spans 13 amino acids. J gave up 8 bases and V 4 bases, and 4 bases lay outside the gene matches. The germline V gene has CDR1 SQVTM and CDR2 ANQGSEA. The CDR3 nucleotides are TGCAGCGTTGCTAGCGGGGGGGCAGGTACGCAGTATTTT. Translating gives CSVASGGAGTQYF.

This clone was counted only a few times. The rearrangement uses TRBV21-1 and TRBJ2-7; TRBD2, as called in the table, went unchecked against the DNA. TRBV21-1 is a listed pseudogene. CDR3 length: 21 amino acids. CDR3 sequence reads: CASSNKPGTSGSSPSSYEQYV. As DNA, the CDR3 is TGTGCCAGCAGCAACAAGCCCGGGACTAGCGGGAGTAGCCCAAGCTCCTACGAGCAGTACGTC.

Many counts were recorded for this clone. The chain links TRBV20-1 to TRBJ1-2; D call uncertain. There are 11 residues in the CDR3. Germline V gives CDR1 DFQATT, CDR2 SNEGSKA (reference sequence). V was clipped by 4 bases and J by 6 bases, with 9 bases between them. CDR3 DNA: TGCAGTGCTACGTCCATGGATGGCTACACCTTC. It codes for CSATSMDGYTF.

This clone has a handful of counts. This chain links TRBV5-1 with TRBJ2-7; 7 nucleotides align to TRBD2. The V gene end was trimmed by 4 bases and the J gene end by 2 bases; junction bases not matched to a gene: 6. The CDR3 covers 14 residues. Germline V gene sequence: CDR1 SGHRS, CDR2 YFSETQ. In DNA, the CDR3 is TGCGCCAGCAGCCCGGGGGGAGGGACCTACGAGCAGTACTTC. It codes for CASSPGGGTYEQYF.

This clone has at least ten counts. CDR3 bases: TGTGCCAGTAGTATGACAGGGATCGACACCGGGGAGCTGTTTTTT. Translating it yields CASSMTGIDTGELFF. The chain joins TRBV19 to TRBJ2-2; 7 bases match TRBD1. The CDR3 is 15 residues long. Trimming at V came to 3 bases and at J to 3 bases, leaving 4 bases not matched to a gene. Germline CDR1 and CDR2: LNHDA and SQIVND (reference sequence).

Remarks on this clone: Other DNA sequences in this sample translate to the same CDR3. V is TRBV6-6 and J is TRBJ2-2; TRBD2 aligns across 8 bases. The CDR3 spans 15 residues. The J segment lost 0 bases and the V segment lost 6 bases, leaving 3 bases of the junction unmatched. Germline V lookup: CDR1 MNHNY, CDR2 SVGAGI (reference sequence). The CDR3 loop reads CASSPGGTNTGELFF. CDR3 nucleotide sequence: TGTGCCAGCAGCCCGGGGGGGACGAACACCGGGGAGCTGTTTTTT.

This clone was observed a few times. The chain employs TRBV10-3 and TRBJ1-1; D is possibly TRBD1 (6 bases). V lost 6 bases and J lost 0, with 11 bases in between. This CDR3 comprises 14 residues. Germline CDR1 is ENHRY and CDR2 is SYGVKD. In DNA, the CDR3 is TGTGCCATCAGCGTGGGACAATTGAACACTGAAGCTTTCTTT. It translates to CAISVGQLNTEAFF.

In this sample, this clone turned up a few times. Within the sample, other DNA sequences also encode this same CDR3. The chain carries TRBV7-7 and TRBJ1-2; perhaps TRBD1 as D (6 bases). CDR3 length: 13 residues. V was pared by 5 bases and J by 2 bases, with 9 bases between. Per germline, CDR1 SSHAT and CDR2 FNYEAQ (reference sequence). CDR3 region: CASSQTGNYGYTF. In DNA form, the CDR3 reads TGTGCCAGCAGCCAAACAGGGAACTATGGCTACACCTTC.

The chain joins TRBV25-1 to TRBJ2-5, with 8 bases that match TRBD1. The J call may not be correct, given that the DNA end is closer to TRBJ2-7. The CDR3 loop spans 14 amino acids. CDR1 is MGHDK and CDR2 is SYGVNS in the germline V gene. The CDR3 DNA reads as TGTGCCAGTATGGGGACAGGTCTATCCTACGAGCAGTACTTC. Translation: CASMGTGLSYEQYF.

J is TRBJ1-5 and V is TRBV7-9; 11 bases fit TRBD1. The CDR3 has 14 residues. The germline V gene has CDR1 SEHNR and CDR2 FQNEAQ (reference sequence). J gave up 11 bases and V 5 bases, and 8 bases lay outside the gene matches. The CDR3 region is CASSLGTGGLAQHF. For the CDR3, the DNA is TGTGCCAGCAGCCTAGGGACAGGGGGGTTGGCCCAGCATTTT.

This clone has a handful of counts. The chain has TRBV4-1 and TRBJ1-2, with TRBD1 matching over 10 bases. There are 18 residues in the CDR3. CDR1 and CDR2 from the germline V gene are MGHRA and YSYEKL. V lost 4 bases and J lost 2; bases outside the gene matches: 13. Here the CDR3 DNA reads TGCGCCAGCAGCCGTCCCGGGACAGGGGAAAGGGTCAACTATGGCTACACCTTC. This sequence encodes CASSRPGTGERVNYGYTF.

This clone has a handful of counts. The rearrangement joins TRBV19 to TRBJ2-3, with 10 bases aligning to TRBD2. The J segment lost 8 bases and the V segment lost 5 bases, leaving 10 bases of the junction unmatched. Germline CDR1 is LNHDA and CDR2 is SQIVND (reference sequence). The CDR3 is 15 residues long. The CDR3 DNA reads as TGTGCCAGTAGTCCAAGCGGGAGGGCCGTGGGTACGCAGTATTTT. This encodes CASSPSGRAVGTQYF. The complete variable domain, with remaining parts taken from reference TRBV19 and TRBJ2-3, reads DGGITQSPKYLFRKEGQNVTLSCEQNLNHDAMYWYRQDPGQGLRLIYYSQIVNDFQKGDIAEGYSVSREKKESFPLTVTSAQKNPTAFYLCASSPSGRAVGTQYFGPGTRLTVL.

In its sample, this clone was seen a few times. The V gene is TRBV11-2, the J gene TRBJ1-6; D ambiguous. V was shortened by 0 bases and J by 6 bases, with 9 bases between the two germline ends. This CDR3 has 15 amino acids. The germline V gene encodes CDR1 SGHAT and CDR2 FQNNGV. The CDR3 spells CASSLDLVGNSPLHF. CDR3 sequence (DNA): TGTGCCAGCAGCTTAGATTTGGTCGGTAATTCACCCCTCCACTTT. The whole variable domain, remainder taken from reference TRBV11-2 and TRBJ1-6, is EAGVAQSPRYKIIEKRQSVAFWCNPISGHATLYWYQQILGQGPKLLIQFQNNGVVDDSQLPKDRFSAERLKGVDSTLKIQPAKLEDSAVYLCASSLDLVGNSPLHFGNGTRLTVT.